A single sample gave rise to the 6 T cell receptor beta chains below, sequenced in a study of T cell repertoires in aging, cancer and after chemotherapy. Multiplex touch-down PCR with TRB-A/B primers amplified rearranged V-D-J TRB sequences. In TCRdb, the multiplex PCR reads were re-called with MiXCR into one record per CDR3 protein. The sample consists of more than 700 distinct CDR3 sequences, under 25% of them appearing once. Amplification of TCR beta used genomic DNA extracted from peripheral blood. The sample comprised blood. The receptors were gathered from a human donor with a blood cancer.

The rearrangement joins TRBV20-1 to TRBJ1-1; 8 nucleotides line up with TRBD1. Germline CDR1 is DFQATT and CDR2 is SNEGSKA (reference sequence). The ends lost 3 bases at V and 5 bases at J; junction bases unmatched: 5. The CDR3 covers 13 residues. The CDR3 here is CSASRQGATEAFF. DNA for the CDR3: TGCAGTGCTAGTCGCCAGGGGGCGACTGAAGCTTTCTTT.

V usage is TRBV5-4 and J usage is TRBJ2-2; 13 bases match TRBD2. Germline CDR1 reads SGHNT; CDR2 reads YYREEE (reference sequence). The CDR3 has 18 amino acids. The V segment lost 4 bases and the J segment 4 bases; nucleotides outside the gene matches: 10. The CDR3 is CASSIRLAGGGGTGELFF. The CDR3, as DNA: TGTGCCAGCAGCATCAGACTAGCGGGAGGAGGGGGCACCGGGGAGCTGTTTTTT.

The chain joins TRBV29-1 to TRBJ1-4; 9 bases are a match to TRBD1. Germline CDR1 and CDR2: SQVTM and ANQGSEA. CDR3 length equals 15 residues. V lost 6 bases and J lost 6; bases outside the gene matches: 11. In DNA, the CDR3 is TGCAGCGTCGGGACAGGGCCGGGGATGGATGAAAAACTGTTTTTT. Translated, it gives CSVGTGPGMDEKLFF.

This clonotype appeared once. This may be a read error: a much more frequent sequence differs by one nucleotide. Because it lacks the conserved phenylalanine or tryptophan at the end, this CDR3 is likely a read error. This chain connects TRBV28 to TRBJ2-1; D is perhaps TRBD1 (5 bases). Trimming removed 6 bases from V and 2 bases from J, with 14 bases in between. Germline V gene sequence: CDR1 MDHEN, CDR2 SYDVKM. The CDR3 consists of 15 residues. The CDR3 sequence is CASRPARGTYNEQFL. CDR3 DNA: TGTGCCAGCAGACCAGCAAGGGGAACCTACAATGAGCAGTTCTTA.

This clonotype is medium-sized within its sample. The CDR3 region is CAIRPGLAEPGRGAHRAGELFF. CDR3 DNA sequence: TGTGCCATCAGACCGGGACTAGCGGAGCCGGGGCGTGGGGCACACCGCGCCGGGGAGCTGTTTTTT. The V call is TRBV10-3, the J call TRBJ2-2, with 11 bases that match TRBD2. The CDR3 runs to 22 residues. Germline CDR1 and CDR2: ENHRY and SYGVKD. Unmatched junction bases numbered 27, after V lost 6 bases and J lost 6 bases.

This clonotype showed up just a few times. The V and J genes are TRBV14 and TRBJ2-3; 9 bases match TRBD2. Germline loops: CDR1 SGHDN, CDR2 FVKESK. This CDR3 contains 14 residues. V trimming: 2 bases; J trimming: 14 bases; junction bases outside the gene matches: 11. In nucleotides, the CDR3 is TGTGCCAGCAGCCAATTCCTGCGTAGCGGGAGTCTGTATTTT. As protein: CASSQFLRSGSLYF.